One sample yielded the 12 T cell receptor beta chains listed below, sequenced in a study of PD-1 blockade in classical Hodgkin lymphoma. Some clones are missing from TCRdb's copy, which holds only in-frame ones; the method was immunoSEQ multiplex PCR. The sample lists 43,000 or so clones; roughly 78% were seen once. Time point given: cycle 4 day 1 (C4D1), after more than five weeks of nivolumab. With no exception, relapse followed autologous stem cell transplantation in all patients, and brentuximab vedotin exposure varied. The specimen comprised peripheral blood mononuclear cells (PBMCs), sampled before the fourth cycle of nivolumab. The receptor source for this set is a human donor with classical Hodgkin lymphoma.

The CDR3 here is CASSYHARDRAHGYTF. The CDR3 DNA reads as TGTGCCAGCAGCTATCATGCCCGGGACAGGGCACATGGCTACACCTTC. The chain combines TRBV27 with TRBJ1-2; 9 positions match TRBD1. Germline-derived CDR1 and CDR2 are MNHEY and SMNVEV (reference sequence). The V gene end was trimmed by 6 bases and the J gene end by 6 bases; junction bases not matched to a gene: 14. The CDR3 spans 16 residues.

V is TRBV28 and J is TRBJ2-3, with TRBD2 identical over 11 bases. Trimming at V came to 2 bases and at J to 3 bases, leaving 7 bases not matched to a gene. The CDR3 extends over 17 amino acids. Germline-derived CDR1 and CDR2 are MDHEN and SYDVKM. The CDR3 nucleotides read TGTGCCAGCAGTTTAGGCCTAGCGGGGGGTGGAACAGATACGCAGTATTTT. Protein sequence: CASSLGLAGGGTDTQYF.

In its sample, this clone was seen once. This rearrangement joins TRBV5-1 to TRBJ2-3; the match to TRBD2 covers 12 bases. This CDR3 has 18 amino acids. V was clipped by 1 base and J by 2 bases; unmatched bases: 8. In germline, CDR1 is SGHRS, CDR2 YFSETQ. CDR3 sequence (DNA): TGCGCCAGCAGCTTGTCTGCTAGCGGGGGGGCCTTCACAGATACGCAGTATTTT. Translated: CASSLSASGGAFTDTQYF. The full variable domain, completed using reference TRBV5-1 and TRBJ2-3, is KAGVTQTPRYLIKTRGQQVTLSCSPISGHRSVSWYQQTPGQGLQFLFEYFSETQRNKGNFPGRFSGRQFSNSRSEMNVSTLELGDSALYLCASSLSASGGAFTDTQYFGPGTRLTVL.

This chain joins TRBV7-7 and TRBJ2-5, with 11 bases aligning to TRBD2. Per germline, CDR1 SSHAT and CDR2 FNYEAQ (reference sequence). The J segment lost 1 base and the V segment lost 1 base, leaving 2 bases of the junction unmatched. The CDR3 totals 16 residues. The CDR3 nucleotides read TGTGCCAGCAGCTTAGGACTAGCGGGGACCCAAGAGACCCAGTACTTC. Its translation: CASSLGLAGTQETQYF.

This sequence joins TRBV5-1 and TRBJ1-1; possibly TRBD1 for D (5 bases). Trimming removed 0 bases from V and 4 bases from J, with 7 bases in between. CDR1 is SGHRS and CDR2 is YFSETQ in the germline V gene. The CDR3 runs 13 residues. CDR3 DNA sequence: TGCGCCAGCAGCTTGGCAGGGACCACTGAAGCTTTCTTT. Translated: CASSLAGTTEAFF.

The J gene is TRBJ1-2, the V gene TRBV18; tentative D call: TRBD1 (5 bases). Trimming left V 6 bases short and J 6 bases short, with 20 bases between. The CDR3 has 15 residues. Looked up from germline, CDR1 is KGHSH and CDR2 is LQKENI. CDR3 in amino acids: CASSSWAGSLDGYTF. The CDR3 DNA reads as TGTGCCAGCTCTTCCTGGGCAGGGTCCCTTGATGGCTACACCTTC.

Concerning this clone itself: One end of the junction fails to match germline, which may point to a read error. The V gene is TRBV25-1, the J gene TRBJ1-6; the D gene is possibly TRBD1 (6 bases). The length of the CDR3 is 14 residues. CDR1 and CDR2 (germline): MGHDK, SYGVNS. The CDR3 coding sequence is TGCGCCATGGGGGCAAGCTCCTATAATTCACCCCTCCACTTT. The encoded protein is CAMGASSYNSPLHF. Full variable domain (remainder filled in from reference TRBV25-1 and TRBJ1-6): EADIYQTPRYLVIGTGKKITLECSQTMGHDKMYWYQQDPGMELHLIHYSYGVNSTEKGDLSSESTVSRIRTEHFPLTLESARPSHTSQYLCAMGASSYNSPLHFGNGTRLTVT.

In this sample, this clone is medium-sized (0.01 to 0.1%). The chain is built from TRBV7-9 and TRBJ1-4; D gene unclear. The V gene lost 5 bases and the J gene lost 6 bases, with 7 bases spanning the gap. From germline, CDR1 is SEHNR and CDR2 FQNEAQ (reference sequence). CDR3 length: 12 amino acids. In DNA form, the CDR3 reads TGTGCCAGCAGCATAAAGGATGAAAAACTGTTTTTT. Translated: CASSIKDEKLFF.

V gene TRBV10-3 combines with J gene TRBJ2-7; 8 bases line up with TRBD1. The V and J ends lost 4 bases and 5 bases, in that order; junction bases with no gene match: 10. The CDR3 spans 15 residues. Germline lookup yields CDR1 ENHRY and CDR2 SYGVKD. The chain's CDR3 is CAISGGAYRGDEQYF. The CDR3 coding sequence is TGTGCCATCAGTGGAGGGGCTTACAGGGGGGACGAGCAGTACTTC.

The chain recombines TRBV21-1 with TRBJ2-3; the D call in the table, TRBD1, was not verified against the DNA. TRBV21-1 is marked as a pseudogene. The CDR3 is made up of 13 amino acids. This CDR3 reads CASGTGGEDTQYF. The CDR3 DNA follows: TGTGCCAGCGGGACAGGGGGCGAAGATACGCAGTATTTT.

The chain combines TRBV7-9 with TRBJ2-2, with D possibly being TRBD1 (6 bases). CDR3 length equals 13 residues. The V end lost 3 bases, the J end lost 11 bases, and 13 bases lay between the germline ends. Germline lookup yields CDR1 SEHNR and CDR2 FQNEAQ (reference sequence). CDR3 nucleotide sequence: TGTGCCAGCAGCTTGACAGGTAGAGGAGAGCTGTTTTTT. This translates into CASSLTGRGELFF.

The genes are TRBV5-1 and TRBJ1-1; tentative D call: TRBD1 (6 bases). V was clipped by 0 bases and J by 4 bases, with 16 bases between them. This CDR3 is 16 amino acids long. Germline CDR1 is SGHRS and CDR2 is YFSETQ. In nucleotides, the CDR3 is TGCGCCAGCAGCTTGGTACAGGGCCGGGCGGGCACTGAAGCTTTCTTT. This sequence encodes CASSLVQGRAGTEAFF.